These 3 T cell receptor beta chains share one sample of origin, sequenced in a study of T cell changes during pregnancy in multiple sclerosis. The method was immunoSEQ multiplex PCR; TCRdb's version includes in-frame clones alone and lacks a portion of them. The sample shows about 27,000 clones, about nine tenths of them seen only once. The sequences come from CD8+ T cells from peripheral blood mononuclear cells, collected in the second trimester of pregnancy. These receptor sequences come from a female donor with multiple sclerosis, enrolled in a pregnancy study.

The chain uses TRBV4-1 and TRBJ2-1, with D perhaps TRBD2 (5 bases). The V gene's germline CDR1 is MGHRA and CDR2 YSYEKL. Deletions cut 4 bases from V and 8 bases from J, with 15 bases between. The CDR3 is made up of 14 amino acids. The CDR3 sequence: CASSPVGEQDEQFF. The CDR3 nucleotides are TGCGCCAGCAGCCCGGTCGGGGAGCAAGATGAGCAGTTCTTC.

The chain is built from TRBV4-1 and TRBJ2-5; a weak D match, TRBD2 (6 bases). CDR1 and CDR2 (germline): MGHRA, YSYEKL. V lost 3 bases and J lost 2, with 16 bases in between. CDR3 length: 16 amino acids. CDR3 sequence reads: CASSQHGGDPQETQYF. For the CDR3, the DNA is TGCGCCAGCAGCCAGCACGGGGGAGACCCGCAAGAGACCCAGTACTTC.

J is TRBJ2-7 and V is TRBV10-2, with 10 bases lining up with TRBD1. CDR3 length: 14 amino acids. Germline V CDR1 and CDR2: WSHSY, SAAADI. The J segment lost 3 bases and the V segment lost 6 bases, leaving 5 bases of the junction unmatched. In DNA form, the CDR3 reads TGCGCCAGCAGCTGGACAGGGGGTAGCTACGAGCAGTACTTC. This sequence encodes CASSWTGGSYEQYF.